Listed below are T cell receptor beta chains from one sample, sequenced in a study of blood T cells in healthy people across ages. TCRdb recomputed calls from the 5' RACE reads with MiXCR, one row per CDR3 protein. The table shows 1.5 million to 2 million distinct CDR3 sequences, with roughly 30% occurring only once. The sample taken for sequencing was blood. These receptors were collected from a woman under 40 in good health. CDR3s include the opening cysteine and the closing phenylalanine or tryptophan. The D gene is left open where the match is weak. Rows give clone size only sometimes, using once, few, many, or a class for an expanded clone.

TRBJ1-1 | 16 | TRBV7-9 | - | TRBD1 | CASSPMTGRLNTEAFF | TGTGCCAGCAGCCCTATGACAGGGAGACTGAACACTGAAGCTTTCTTT
TRBJ2-7 | 14 | TRBV28 | - | - | CASSEYGNPYEQYF | TGTGCCAGCAGTGAGTATGGTAACCCCTACGAGCAGTACTTC
TRBJ2-7 | 15 | TRBV21-1 | - | - | CASANLDRGPNEQYF | TGTGCCAGCGCAAACTTGGACAGGGGGCCAAACGAGCAGTACTTC
TRBJ2-7 | 15 | TRBV20-1 | - | TRBD2 | CSARRTSLADYEQYF | TGCAGTGCCAGGAGGACCTCGCTAGCGGACTACGAGCAGTACTTC
TRBJ2-1 | 16 | TRBV4-2 | - | - | CASSQVVLPTYNEQFF | TGTGCCAGCAGCCAAGTGGTACTCCCTACATACAATGAGCAGTTCTTC
TRBJ2-7 | 14 | TRBV27 | few | TRBD2 | CASSFGGAVSEQYF | TGTGCCAGCAGTTTCGGGGGGGCAGTTTCCGAGCAGTACTTC
TRBJ2-3 | 17 | TRBV10-3 | - | TRBD2 | CAISGDIAGEGTDTQYF | TGTGCCATCAGCGGGGATATAGCGGGAGAAGGCACAGATACGCAGTATTTT
TRBJ1-2 | 12 | TRBV6-1 | - | - | CASSEPVYGYTF | TGTGCCAGCAGTGAACCGGTCTATGGCTACACCTTC
TRBJ2-3 | 16 | TRBV2 | few | - | CASSEALGGFTDTQYF | TGTGCCAGCAGTGAAGCGCTAGGGGGGTTCACAGATACGCAGTATTTT
TRBJ2-3 | 12 | TRBV5-1 | - | - | CASSLEQDTQYF | TGCGCCAGCAGCTTGGAACAAGATACGCAGTATTTT
TRBJ2-7 | 13 | TRBV12-3/TRBV12-4 | few | - | CASSFDGPYEQYF | TGTGCCAGCAGTTTCGACGGACCCTACGAGCAGTACTTC
TRBJ1-3 | 13 | TRBV12-3/TRBV12-4 | few | - | CASSHVTGNTIYF | TGTGCCAGCAGCCATGTAACTGGAAACACCATATATTTT
TRBJ1-1 | 15 | TRBV12-3/TRBV12-4 | few | - | CASSPRGQANTEAFF | TGTGCCAGCAGTCCGAGAGGGCAGGCGAACACTGAAGCTTTCTTT
TRBJ1-2 | 18 | TRBV28 | - | TRBD1 | CASSLSGQGASGDYGYTF | TGTGCCAGCAGTTTATCGGGACAGGGGGCGTCGGGAGACTATGGCTACACCTTC
TRBJ2-1 | 15 | TRBV20-1 | - | TRBD2 | CSAPLSGTREGTQFF | TGCAGTGCACCCCTCTCGGGGACTAGGGAGGGGACCCAGTTCTTC
TRBJ2-5 | 15 | TRBV28 | - | TRBD2 | CANSLAGGGEKTQYF | TGTGCCAACAGTTTAGCGGGAGGCGGGGAGAAGACCCAGTACTTC
TRBJ2-1 | 19 | TRBV4-1 | few | TRBD2 | CASSQQGSGGAGSYNEQFF | TGCGCCAGCAGCCAGCAGGGTAGCGGGGGGGCAGGCTCCTACAATGAGCAGTTCTTC
TRBJ1-5 | 15 | TRBV6-1 | - | - | CASSPADSRNQPQHF | TGTGCCAGCAGTCCGGCCGACAGCCGCAATCAGCCCCAGCATTTT
TRBJ1-4 | 17 | TRBV7-2 | - | - | CASSLDVTKASREKLFF | TGTGCCAGCAGCTTAGACGTTACTAAGGCCAGCCGGGAAAAACTGTTTTTT
TRBJ2-2 | 15 | TRBV4-2 | - | TRBD1 | CASSQEDRAPGELFF | TGTGCCAGCAGCCAGGAAGACAGGGCCCCCGGGGAGCTGTTTTTT
TRBJ2-5 | 15 | TRBV15 | few | TRBD2 | CATSRERTSPETQYF | TGTGCCACCAGCAGAGAAAGGACTAGTCCAGAGACCCAGTACTTC
TRBJ2-7 | 13 | TRBV6-5 | - | - | CASSLGSSHEQYF | TGTGCCAGCAGTTTGGGTAGCTCCCACGAGCAGTACTTC
TRBJ1-1 | 13 | TRBV12-3/TRBV12-4 | few | - | CASSKDKNTEAFF | TGTGCCAGCAGTAAAGATAAGAACACTGAAGCTTTCTTT
TRBJ2-1 | 15 | TRBV29-1 | - | - | CSVEGGGGPYNEQFF | TGCAGCGTTGAAGGGGGGGGCGGCCCCTACAATGAGCAGTTCTTC
TRBJ2-7 | 13 | TRBV12-3/TRBV12-4 | - | - | CASSWLWRGEQYF | TGTGCCAGCAGTTGGCTCTGGAGAGGCGAGCAGTACTTC
TRBJ2-7 | 14 | TRBV4-1 | few | - | CASSAGPQSREQYF | TGCGCCAGCAGCGCGGGACCACAAAGTCGCGAGCAGTACTTC
TRBJ2-7 | 15 | TRBV20-1 | few | TRBD2 | CSARDSASGLMGQYF | TGCAGTGCTAGAGATTCCGCTAGCGGGTTGATGGGGCAGTACTTC
TRBJ2-7 | 15 | TRBV7-2 | many | TRBD1 | CASSYPGQGRYEQYF | TGTGCCAGCAGCTACCCGGGACAGGGTCGCTACGAGCAGTACTTC
TRBJ2-7 | 9 | TRBV29-1 | many | - | CSLVPNMYF | TGCAGCCTCGTTCCGAACATGTACTTC
TRBJ2-3 | 17 | TRBV9 | - | TRBD1 | CASSVGTEGLITDTQYF | TGTGCCAGCAGCGTGGGGACAGAGGGCTTGATCACAGATACGCAGTATTTT
TRBJ2-5 | 14 | TRBV6-6 | - | - | CASSLAREWETQYF | TGTGCCAGCAGTTTGGCAAGGGAGTGGGAGACCCAGTACTTC
TRBJ2-1 | 15 | TRBV7-2 | - | - | CASSPRGGANNEQFF | TGTGCCAGCAGTCCCCGAGGAGGGGCGAACAATGAGCAGTTCTTC
TRBJ2-1 | 15 | TRBV20-1 | few | TRBD2 | CSAGGTSGSYNEQFF | TGCAGTGCCGGGGGGACTAGCGGGAGTTACAATGAGCAGTTCTTC
TRBJ2-1 | 16 | TRBV10-2 | - | TRBD2 | CASSVGGLADDGERFF | TGCGCCAGCAGTGTTGGGGGACTAGCGGATGATGGTGAGCGGTTCTTC
TRBJ2-3 | 13 | TRBV4-1 | few | - | CASSPRDSNTQYF | TGCGCCAGCAGCCCAAGGGACTCGAATACGCAGTATTTT
TRBJ2-1 | 16 | TRBV4-2 | - | - | CASSQDLPVYPNEQFF | TGTGCCAGCAGCCAAGATCTGCCGGTCTACCCCAATGAGCAGTTCTTC
TRBJ1-2 | 17 | TRBV5-1 | - | - | CASSLGAQGQGNYGYTF | TGCGCCAGCAGCTTGGGAGCCCAGGGGCAGGGTAACTATGGCTACACCTTC
TRBJ2-1 | 17 | TRBV28 | - | TRBD2 | CASSPVEFVAGDNEQFF | TGTGCCAGCAGTCCCGTTGAGTTTGTAGCGGGAGACAATGAGCAGTTCTTC
TRBJ2-5 | 15 | TRBV5-1 | few | TRBD2 | CASSLGLAPGETQYF | TGCGCCAGCAGCTTGGGACTAGCCCCGGGAGAGACCCAGTACTTC
TRBJ2-3 | 15 | TRBV12-3/TRBV12-4 | few | - | CASSLEFASTDTQYF | TGTGCCAGCAGTTTAGAGTTCGCTAGCACAGATACGCAGTATTTT
TRBJ2-1 | 14 | TRBV5-1 | many | TRBD2 | CASSLTGTRHEQFF | TGCGCCAGCAGCTTGACCGGGACTAGACATGAGCAGTTCTTC
TRBJ1-2 | 15 | TRBV6-1 | - | - | CASSVEGWGNYGYTF | TGTGCCAGCAGCGTTGAAGGTTGGGGGAACTATGGCTACACCTTC
TRBJ1-2 | 15 | TRBV5-1 | few | - | CASASLMGEHYGYTF | TGCGCCAGCGCATCGCTGATGGGGGAACACTATGGCTACACCTTC
TRBJ1-1 | 16 | TRBV5-1 | - | - | CASSLGLSRGYTEAFF | TGCGCCAGCAGCTTGGGGCTCTCCCGGGGATACACTGAAGCTTTCTTT
TRBJ2-7 | 14 | TRBV11-2 | - | TRBD2 | CASRPLAGVYEQYF | TGTGCCAGCAGACCGCTAGCGGGAGTCTACGAGCAGTACTTC
TRBJ2-1 | 17 | TRBV7-8 | - | - | CASSFIPTHYSYNEQFF | TGTGCCAGCAGCTTTATTCCGACCCATTACTCCTACAATGAGCAGTTCTTC
TRBJ2-3 | 16 | TRBV20-1 | - | TRBD2 | CSARDMREPYTDTQYF | TGCAGTGCTAGAGATATGCGGGAGCCCTACACAGATACGCAGTATTTT
TRBJ1-1 | 15 | TRBV12-3/TRBV12-4 | few | TRBD1 | CASRTGGNMNTEAFF | TGTGCCAGCAGAACAGGGGGCAATATGAACACTGAAGCTTTCTTT
TRBJ1-4 | 14 | TRBV7-6 | - | - | CASSLAGAEEKLFF | TGTGCCAGCAGCTTAGCGGGGGCGGAGGAAAAACTGTTTTTT
TRBJ2-2 | 16 | TRBV10-3 | - | - | CAHRGSEGVGTGELFF | TGTGCCCATCGTGGGTCGGAGGGGGTTGGCACCGGGGAGCTGTTTTTT
TRBJ2-1 | 17 | TRBV7-9 | - | TRBD1 | CASSPRDRGRSYNEQFF | TGTGCCAGCAGCCCGCGGGACAGGGGCCGTTCCTACAATGAGCAGTTCTTC
TRBJ1-6 | 14 | TRBV6-6 | few | - | CASSYPDRGPTLHF | TGTGCCAGCAGTTACCCGGACCGCGGACCAACCCTCCACTTT
TRBJ2-7 | 14 | TRBV27 | few | - | CASSPREAVYEQYF | TGTGCCAGCAGTCCCCGAGAAGCCGTATACGAGCAGTACTTC
TRBJ2-5 | 11 | TRBV5-1 | - | - | CASHREETQYF | TGCGCCAGCCACAGGGAAGAGACCCAGTACTTC
TRBJ1-2 | 12 | TRBV20-1 | once | - | CSARGPRGGYTF | TGCAGTGCTAGAGGACCCCGTGGAGGCTACACCTTC
TRBJ1-1 | 17 | TRBV10-3 | - | - | CAISELPRQEKNTEAFF | TGTGCTATCAGTGAGCTACCGAGACAGGAAAAGAACACTGAAGCTTTCTTT
TRBJ2-1 | 16 | TRBV20-1 | - | TRBD2 | CSANHGTSGRVSGQFF | TGCAGTGCAAACCACGGGACTAGCGGGAGGGTTAGCGGGCAGTTCTTC